This T cell receptor (beta chain) was profiled in a study of blood T cell repertoires in COVID-19. Overall study: Samples of COVID-19 (acute and convalescent) were obtained from the United States, Italy and Spain. The analysed material was cDNA or gDNA that came from T cells, B-cell-depleted T cells, or PBMCs.

Germline values: CDR1 MNHNY, CDR2 SVGAGI (reference sequence). The J segment lost 6 bases and the V segment lost 0 bases, leaving 5 bases of the junction unmatched. This CDR3 contains 15 residues. Original analysis: Counts of nucleated cells, estimated from reference gene primer amplification, were obtained. TCRdb keeps only in-frame clones here, not all; method: immunoSEQ multiplex PCR. For V, J and clone size, that table is used; D and trimming come from the DNA. This sample has approximately 70,000 clones; around 76% occur once, and the top ten carry 18%. Sequencing input: peripheral blood. The chain is built from TRBV6-6 and TRBJ1-2, with 9 nucleotides matching TRBD1. The clonotype was recovered from a human donor in a cohort sampled during active COVID-19. Here the CDR3 DNA reads TGTGCCAGCAGTTACTCTTGGACAGGGGTCAATGGCTACACCTTC. Its translation is CASSYSWTGVNGYTF.